This T cell receptor beta chain was recorded in a study of CD8+ T cells in alopecia areata. Study results and caveats: Many expanded lesional clones stayed in scalp and blood while on tofacitinib. For baseline CD8+ expansion, any link to response stays uncertain with one nonresponder. Normal skin's resident alphabeta T cells are also sequenced in scalp samples.

Of note for this clone: Its cognate antigen is unknown.

Treatment here: oral pan-JAK inhibitor, 5-10 mg twice daily. The V gene end was trimmed by 0 bases and the J gene end by 1 base; junction bases not matched to a gene: 11. Germline lookup yields CDR1 MNHNS and CDR2 SASEGT. This CDR3 has 19 residues. In each case, RNA was isolated and then reverse transcribed into cDNA as the sequencing template. Repertoires were generated with immunoSEQ multiplex PCR, while TCRdb's copy carries only in-frame clones and drops some. This repertoire shows approximately 160,000 clones, approximately 62% found once; its top ten account for approximately 15%. The clonotype was recovered from a human donor with alopecia areata. The rearrangement uses TRBV6-1 and TRBJ2-4; 8 bases are a match to TRBD2. Material: CD4+ T cells sorted from blood, obtained at week 24, from a patient treated with tofacitinib. In DNA form, the CDR3 reads TGTGCCAGCAGTGAAGCTGTGGGGACTAGGAGTATGGCCAAAAACATTCAGTACTTC. Translating gives CASSEAVGTRSMAKNIQYF.